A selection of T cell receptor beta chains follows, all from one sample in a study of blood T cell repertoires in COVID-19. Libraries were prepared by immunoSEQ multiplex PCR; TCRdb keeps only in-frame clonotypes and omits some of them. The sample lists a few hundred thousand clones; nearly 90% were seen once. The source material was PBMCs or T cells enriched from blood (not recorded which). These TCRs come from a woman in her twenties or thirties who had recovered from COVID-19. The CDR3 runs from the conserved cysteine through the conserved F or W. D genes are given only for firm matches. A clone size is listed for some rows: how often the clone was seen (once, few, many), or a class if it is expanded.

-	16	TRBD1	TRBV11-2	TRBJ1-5	TGTGCCAGCAGCTTGGGGCGACAGGGGGGAAATCAGCCCCAGCATTTT	CASSLGRQGGNQPQHF
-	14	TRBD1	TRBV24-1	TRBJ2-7	TGTGCCACCAGTGATTCGACAGGGGGCAACGAGCAGTACTTC	CATSDSTGGNEQYF
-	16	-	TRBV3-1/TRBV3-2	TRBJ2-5	TGTGCCAGCAGCCCGGCGTTCGACTTTAGTTCGGAGACCCAGTACTTC	CASSPAFDFSSETQYF
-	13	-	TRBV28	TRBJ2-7	TGTGCCAGCGGTAGCACTAGCTTTGGCGAGCAGTACTTC	CASGSTSFGEQYF
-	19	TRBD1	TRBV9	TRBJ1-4	TGTGCCAGCAGCGTAGAGGACAGGTTGTCCCGTGCAACTAATGAAAAACTGTTTTTT	CASSVEDRLSRATNEKLFF
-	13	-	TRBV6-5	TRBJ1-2	TGTGCCAGCAGTCGCGGGGCGGAGTATGGCTACACCTTC	CASSRGAEYGYTF
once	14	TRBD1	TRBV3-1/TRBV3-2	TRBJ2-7	TGTGCCAGCAGCCAGACCCATGGACAGGGGGTAAGGTACTTC	CASSQTHGQGVRYF
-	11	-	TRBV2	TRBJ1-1	TGTGCCAGCAGTGTTCTCACTGAAGCTTTCTTT	CASSVLTEAFF
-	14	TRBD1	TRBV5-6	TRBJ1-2	TGTGCCAGCAGCTTGTCTAACAGGGGTTATGGCTACACCTTC	CASSLSNRGYGYTF
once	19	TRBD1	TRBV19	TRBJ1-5	TGTGCCAGTAGTAAGCTGCCCGGGACAGGCGCCCTTAGCAATCAGCCCCAGCATTTT	CASSKLPGTGALSNQPQHF
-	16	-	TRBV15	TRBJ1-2	TGTGCCACCAGCAGAGAAATTCAGGTTATTAACTATGGCTACACCTTC	CATSREIQVINYGYTF
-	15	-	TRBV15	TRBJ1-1	TGTGCCACCAGCCCCCAGGGGTGGGCCCCGAATGAAGCTTTCTTT	CATSPQGWAPNEAFF
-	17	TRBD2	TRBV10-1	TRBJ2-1	TGCGCCAGCAGTGAGGCCCTAGCGGGAAGCTCCTACAATGAGCAGTTCTTC	CASSEALAGSSYNEQFF
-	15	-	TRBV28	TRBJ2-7	TGTGCCAGCAGCCAAACCGGGTTTAGCTCCTACGAGCAGTACTTC	CASSQTGFSSYEQYF
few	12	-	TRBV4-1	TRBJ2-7	TGCGCCAGCAGCCAGGCCCTTGACGAGCAGTACTTC	CASSQALDEQYF
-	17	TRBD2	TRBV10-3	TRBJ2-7	TGTGCCATCAGTGGCCCCGGGACTAGCCTTCCCTCCTACGAGCAGTACTTC	CAISGPGTSLPSYEQYF
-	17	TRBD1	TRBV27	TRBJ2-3	TGTGCCAGCAGTGGGCTCCGACAGGGGAGGAGCACAGATACGCAGTATTTT	CASSGLRQGRSTDTQYF
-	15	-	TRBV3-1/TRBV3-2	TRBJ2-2	TGTGCCAGCAGCCTGAGTCTTTCGAACACCGGGGAGCTGTTTTTT	CASSLSLSNTGELFF
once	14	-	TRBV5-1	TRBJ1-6	TGCGCCAGCAGCTTGGATGGGCTTAATTCACCCCTCCACTTT	CASSLDGLNSPLHF
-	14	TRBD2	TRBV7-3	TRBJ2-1	TGTGCCAGCAGCTTACGCGGGGGGGGACCTGAGCAGTTCTTC	CASSLRGGGPEQFF
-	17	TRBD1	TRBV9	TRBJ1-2	TGTGCCAGCATGGGGGGCCCCAAAGGGACAGGCCTCTATGGCTACACCTTC	CASMGGPKGTGLYGYTF
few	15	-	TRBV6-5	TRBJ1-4	TGTGCCAGCAGTTACGGAGGAGCAACTAATGAAAAACTGTTTTTT	CASSYGGATNEKLFF
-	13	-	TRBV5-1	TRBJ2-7	TGCGCCAGCAGCTTGATCAGCGGACGAGAGCAGTACTTC	CASSLISGREQYF
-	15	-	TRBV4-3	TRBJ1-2	TGCGCCAGCAGCCAAGTTGCCGGGGCTAACTATGGCTACACCTTC	CASSQVAGANYGYTF
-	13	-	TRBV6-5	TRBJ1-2	TGTGCCGAGAGCAGACAGTTCGACTATGGCTACACCTTC	CAESRQFDYGYTF
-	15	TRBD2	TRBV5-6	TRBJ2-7	TGTGCCAGCAGAATTGGACTAGCGGGACCCTACGAGCAGTACTTC	CASRIGLAGPYEQYF
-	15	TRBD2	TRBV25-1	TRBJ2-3	TGTGCCAGCAGTGAATGGGGGGGTAGCACAGATACGCAGTATTTT	CASSEWGGSTDTQYF
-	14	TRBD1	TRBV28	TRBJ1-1	TGTGCCAGCATTCAGGGGGCTTTGAACACTGAAGCTTTCTTT	CASIQGALNTEAFF
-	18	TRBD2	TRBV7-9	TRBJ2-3	TGTGCCAGCAGCCCAAGCCGGACTAGCGGGGCTAGCACAGATACGCAGTATTTT	CASSPSRTSGASTDTQYF
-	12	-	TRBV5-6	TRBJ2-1	TGTGCCAGCAGCTTGGGAGGGAATGAGCAGTTCTTC	CASSLGGNEQFF
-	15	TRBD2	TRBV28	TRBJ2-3	TGTGCCAGCAGTTCTAGCGGGATTAGCACAGATACGCAGTATTTT	CASSSSGISTDTQYF
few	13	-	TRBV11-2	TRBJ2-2	TGTGCCAGCAGCTTGAGAGCTCCCGGGGAGCTGTTTTTT	CASSLRAPGELFF
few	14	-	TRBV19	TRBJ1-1	TGTGCCAGTAGTATCGGAGGGCTTAACACTGAAGCTTTCTTT	CASSIGGLNTEAFF
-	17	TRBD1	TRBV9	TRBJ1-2	TGTGCCAGCAGCGTAACCTCCGGGACAGGGGGCGATTATGGCTACACCTTC	CASSVTSGTGGDYGYTF
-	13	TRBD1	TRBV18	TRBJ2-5	TGTGCCAGTTCACAGGGGTATAGAGAGACCCAGTACTTC	CASSQGYRETQYF
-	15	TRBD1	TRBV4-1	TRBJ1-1	TGCGCCAGCAGCCAAGAGGACAGGGAGGACACTGAAGCTTTCTTT	CASSQEDREDTEAFF
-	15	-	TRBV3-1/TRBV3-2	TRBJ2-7	TGTGCCAGCAGCCAAGAGCTTACTCGGGGAGGAGAGCAGTACTTC	CASSQELTRGGEQYF
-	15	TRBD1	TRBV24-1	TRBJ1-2	TGTGCCACCAGTGATTCACGGACAGGGTTAGGTGGCTACACCTTC	CATSDSRTGLGGYTF
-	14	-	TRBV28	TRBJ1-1	TGTGCCAGCGACTATACTGGGAGCAACACTGAAGCTTTCTTT	CASDYTGSNTEAFF
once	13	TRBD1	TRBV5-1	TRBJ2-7	TGCGCCACAGGGACAGGGGACAGCTACGAGCAGTACTTC	CATGTGDSYEQYF
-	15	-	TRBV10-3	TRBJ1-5	TGTGCCATCAGTGAGTCGTATGGAGGGCGTCAGCCCCAGCATTTT	CAISESYGGRQPQHF
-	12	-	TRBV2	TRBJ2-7	TGTGCCAGCAGTGGACAGGACTACGAGCAGTACTTC	CASSGQDYEQYF
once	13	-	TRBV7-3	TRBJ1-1	TGTGCCAGCAGCCGAGCTCCAGGGACTGAAGCTTTCTTT	CASSRAPGTEAFF
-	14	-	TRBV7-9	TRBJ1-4	TGTGCCAGCAGCTTAGCAGGGGCCGTTGAAAAACTGTTTTTT	CASSLAGAVEKLFF
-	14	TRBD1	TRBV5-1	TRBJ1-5	TGCGCCAGCAGCTTAGGGACAGGGGAACAGCCCCAGCATTTT	CASSLGTGEQPQHF
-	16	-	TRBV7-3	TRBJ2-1	TGTGCCAGCAGCTTAGGTCCGGGAGCCCCCTACAATGAGCAGTTCTTC	CASSLGPGAPYNEQFF
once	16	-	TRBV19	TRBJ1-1	TGTGCCAGTAGTATTCCCTTGGCAGGGCGTTTGACTGAAGCTTTCTTT	CASSIPLAGRLTEAFF
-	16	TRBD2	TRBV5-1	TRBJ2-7	TGCGCCAGCAGCTTGGCTCCTAGCGGGAGTCGGTACGAGCAGTACTTC	CASSLAPSGSRYEQYF
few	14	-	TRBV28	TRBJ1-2	TGTGCCAGCAGTTTAGTAGCGGGCGAGTATGGCTACACCTTC	CASSLVAGEYGYTF
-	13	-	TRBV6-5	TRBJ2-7	TGTGCCAGCACAAATGGCGGATTTTACGAGCAGTACTTC	CASTNGGFYEQYF
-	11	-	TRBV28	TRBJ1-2	TGTGCCAGCAGTCCAGGCTATGGCTACACCTTC	CASSPGYGYTF
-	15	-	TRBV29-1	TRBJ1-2	TGCAGCGTTGTTGCCTTTCTGGGGGGTAGCGATGGCTACACCTTC	CSVVAFLGGSDGYTF